This passage covers 24 T cell receptor beta chains from one sample sequenced in a study of blood T cell repertoires in COVID-19. Generated by immunoSEQ multiplex PCR, the TCRdb table keeps only in-frame clones and is missing some. This repertoire shows fewer than 350,000 clones, 75% to 90% found once; its top ten account for about 2%. The sample consisted of PBMCs or T cells enriched from blood (not recorded which). These receptors were obtained from a woman aged 25 to 45 who had been exposed to COVID-19.

About this clone itself: Different DNA sequences within this sample yield the same CDR3. J is TRBJ1-1 and V is TRBV6-2 or TRBV6-3, with TRBD1 as a possible D gene (5 bases). Trimming cost V 5 bases and J 4 bases, with 5 bases left between them. Germline values: CDR1 MNHEY, CDR2 SVGEGT. The CDR3 has 11 residues. The CDR3 DNA reads as TGTGCCAGCAGTCAGGGCACTGAAGCTTTCTTT. Encoded protein: CASSQGTEAFF.

As DNA, the CDR3 is TGTGCCTGGAGTAGCAGCGATCAGCCCCAGCATTTT. Translated: CAWSSSDQPQHF. The chain has TRBV30 and TRBJ1-5; D is unclear. Trimming removed 2 bases from V and 5 bases from J, with 7 bases in between. Germline V CDR1 and CDR2: GTSNPN, SVGIG (reference sequence). The CDR3 is 12 amino acids.

The rearrangement joins TRBV20-1 to TRBJ2-7; no definite D call. The V gene lost 1 base and the J gene lost 11 bases, with 9 bases spanning the gap. Germline CDR1 reads DFQATT; CDR2 reads SNEGSKA (reference sequence). This CDR3 contains 10 residues. CDR3 nucleotides: TGCAGTGCTAGAGGCGGTTCTGAGTACTTC. Residues: CSARGGSEYF.

V and J are TRBV7-2 and TRBJ1-3; no reliable D call. CDR3 size: 14 residues. The germline V gene encodes CDR1 SGHTA and CDR2 FQGNSA. V shed 1 base and J shed 4 bases, with 8 bases lying between them. CDR3 sequence: CASSLDFGGNTIYF. The CDR3, as DNA: TGTGCCAGCAGCTTAGACTTCGGGGGAAACACCATATATTTT.

This chain connects TRBV28 to TRBJ1-4; D might be TRBD1 (5 bases). The length of the CDR3 is 13 residues. The germline V gene has CDR1 MDHEN and CDR2 SYDVKM. V lost 6 bases and J 3 bases, leaving 8 bases between the germline ends. The CDR3 sequence: CASRGPANEKLFF. DNA for the CDR3: TGTGCCAGCAGGGGGCCGGCTAATGAAAAACTGTTTTTT.

The chain employs TRBV20-1 and TRBJ2-2, with 12 positions matching TRBD1. The CDR3 contains 16 residues. The ends lost 3 bases at V and 6 bases at J; junction bases unmatched: 8. Germline CDR1 DFQATT, CDR2 SNEGSKA (reference sequence). In DNA, the CDR3 is TGCAGTGCTAGTCGCGGGACAGGGGGCGATTCCGGGGAGCTGTTTTTT. Translated, it gives CSASRGTGGDSGELFF.

The genes are TRBV5-6 and TRBJ1-5, with 8 bases aligning to TRBD1. The CDR3 has 15 amino acids. Germline CDR1 SGHDT, CDR2 YYEEEE. The trim removed 4 bases at V and 0 bases at J, leaving 3 bases unmatched. The CDR3 here is CASSPTGDSNQPQHF. CDR3 in DNA: TGTGCCAGCAGCCCGACAGGGGATAGCAATCAGCCCCAGCATTTT.

This chain uses TRBV10-2 with TRBJ1-5; 9 bases are a match to TRBD1. The length of the CDR3 is 13 residues. Germline V gene data show CDR1 as WSHSY and CDR2 as SAAADI. Trimming at V came to 7 bases and at J to 7 bases, leaving 5 bases not matched to a gene. The CDR3 DNA reads TGCGCCAGCACCCGGACAGGGGAGCAGCCCCAGCATTTT. This encodes CASTRTGEQPQHF.

The chain uses TRBV19 and TRBJ1-1; D not certain. Germline V gene sequence: CDR1 LNHDA, CDR2 SQIVND (reference sequence). V lost 6 bases, J lost 3 bases, and 20 bases lay in between. CDR3 length: 16 residues. As DNA, the CDR3 is TGTGCCAGTAGCCGTTACACGTGGGCACCGGACACTGAAGCTTTCTTT. Encoded protein: CASSRYTWAPDTEAFF.

The chain recombines TRBV29-1 with TRBJ2-1; D is possibly TRBD2 (6 bases). Germline V lookup: CDR1 SQVTM, CDR2 ANQGSEA. V gave up 4 bases and J gave up 4 bases, with 14 bases separating them. This CDR3 spans 14 amino acids. CDR3 sequence (DNA): TGCAGCGTTGCATTAAGGCTAGCGTACAATGAGCAGTTCTTC. It is translated as CSVALRLAYNEQFF.

With respect to this clone: The same CDR3 can be traced to other DNA sequences in this sample. The V gene is TRBV18, the J gene TRBJ1-6; 11 bases map to TRBD1. V dropped 3 bases and J dropped 8; count of bases not matched to a gene: 3. CDR3 length equals 15 residues. Germline V gives CDR1 KGHSH, CDR2 LQKENI. CDR3 nucleotide sequence: TGTGCCAGCTCACCCCTGGGACAGGGGGATTCACCCCTCCACTTT. Protein sequence: CASSPLGQGDSPLHF.

The chain employs TRBV28 and TRBJ1-5, with D maybe TRBD1 (6 bases). Germline V gives CDR1 MDHEN, CDR2 SYDVKM. The germline V and J ends were trimmed by 9 bases and 6 bases, with 12 bases remaining between them. The CDR3 contains 12 residues. The DNA of the CDR3 is TGTGCCAGTTTGTCCAGGGGTCAGCCCCAGCATTTT. It yields the protein CASLSRGQPQHF.

The chain couples TRBV9 to TRBJ2-5, with D perhaps matching TRBD2 (6 bases). The V end lost 7 bases, the J end lost 3 bases, and 7 bases lay between the germline ends. The CDR3 spans 11 residues. CDR1 and CDR2 (germline): SGDLS, YYNGEE. The DNA for the CDR3 is TGTGCCAGCGGGGGGAAAGAGACCCAGTACTTC. It codes for CASGGKETQYF.

The V gene is TRBV19, the J gene TRBJ1-6, with D hard to call. The germline V and J ends were trimmed by 0 bases and 8 bases, with 11 bases remaining between them. CDR3 length equals 15 residues. Germline V CDR1 and CDR2: LNHDA, SQIVND (reference sequence). The CDR3 is CASSIEPGKDSPLHF. CDR3 in DNA: TGTGCCAGTAGTATAGAACCGGGTAAGGATTCACCCCTCCACTTT. The whole variable domain, remainder taken from reference TRBV19 and TRBJ1-6, is DGGITQSPKYLFRKEGQNVTLSCEQNLNHDAMYWYRQDPGQGLRLIYYSQIVNDFQKGDIAEGYSVSREKKESFPLTVTSAQKNPTAFYLCASSIEPGKDSPLHFGNGTRLTVT.

The V gene is TRBV30, the J gene TRBJ1-4; 8 bases match TRBD1. The junction had 15 bases not matched to a gene; V was cut back by 3 bases and J by 6 bases. The CDR3 extends over 17 amino acids. Germline assignment: CDR1 GTSNPN and CDR2 SVGIG (reference sequence). The CDR3 loop reads CAWRQNHDRGFHEKLFF. The DNA of the CDR3 is TGTGCCTGGAGGCAAAATCACGACAGGGGATTTCATGAAAAACTGTTTTTT.

The J gene is TRBJ1-5, the V gene TRBV6-5, with D hard to call. V was trimmed by 6 bases and J by 1 base, leaving 10 bases between them. This CDR3 is built from 14 residues. The germline CDR1 and CDR2 sequences are MNHEY and SVGAGI. Here the CDR3 DNA reads TGTGCCAGCAGACCTAGACCCAGCAATCAGCCCCAGCATTTT. Encoded protein: CASRPRPSNQPQHF.

V is TRBV28 and J is TRBJ1-2; 10 bases are a match to TRBD1. CDR3 length: 13 amino acids. Germline V gene sequence: CDR1 MDHEN, CDR2 SYDVKM. V lost 10 bases, J lost 8 bases, and 10 bases stayed unmatched. The CDR3 loop reads CAIQTGTGDGYTF. The CDR3, as DNA: TGTGCCATCCAAACCGGGACAGGGGACGGCTACACCTTC.

This clone was seen just once. This chain uses TRBV28 with TRBJ1-2; D ambiguous. The V gene lost 5 bases and the J gene lost 0 bases, with 7 bases spanning the gap. CDR1 and CDR2 (germline): MDHEN, SYDVKM. This CDR3 comprises 13 residues. In DNA, the CDR3 is TGTGCCAGCAGTCGTATAGCTAACTATGGCTACACCTTC. Translation: CASSRIANYGYTF.

This clone was counted once. This rearrangement joins TRBV5-1 to TRBJ2-1, with D possibly TRBD2 on 6 matching bases. The CDR3 is made up of 15 amino acids. V was shortened by 4 bases and J by 0 bases, with 11 bases between the two germline ends. The germline V gene encodes CDR1 SGHRS and CDR2 YFSETQ. DNA for the CDR3: TGCGCCAGCAGCCCAGGGAGGAGCTCCTACAATGAGCAGTTCTTC. This encodes CASSPGRSSYNEQFF.

The V and J genes are TRBV9 and TRBJ1-2; D is perhaps TRBD1 (5 bases). The length of the CDR3 is 13 residues. V lost 4 bases, J lost 1 base, and 8 bases lay in between. CDR1 and CDR2 from the germline V gene are SGDLS and YYNGEE. CDR3 in amino acids: CASSRDFNYGYTF. The CDR3 DNA follows: TGTGCCAGCAGCCGGGACTTTAACTATGGCTACACCTTC.

The rearrangement uses TRBV2 and TRBJ1-2; no clear D. The V end was cut by 8 bases, the J end by 5 bases, with 15 bases between. Germline V gene data show CDR1 as SNHLY and CDR2 as FYNNEI. CDR3 size: 13 residues. The CDR3 region has the DNA TGTGCCAGCCTAGGATCGACGGGATATGGCTACACCTTC. This gives the protein CASLGSTGYGYTF.

The rearrangement links TRBV28 to TRBJ1-2; 7 bases agree with TRBD1. The CDR3 is 15 amino acids. The V gene end was trimmed by 7 bases and the J gene end by 7 bases; junction bases not matched to a gene: 15. Germline lookup yields CDR1 MDHEN and CDR2 SYDVKM. CDR3 amino acids: CASTISVTRQGGYTF. The CDR3 bases are TGTGCCAGCACAATCTCGGTAACAAGACAGGGTGGCTACACCTTC.

V is TRBV11-1 and J is TRBJ1-2; D is possibly TRBD1 (6 bases). V was cut by 5 bases and J by 8 bases, with 18 bases left in between. CDR1 and CDR2 from the germline V gene are SGHAT and FQDESV (reference sequence). The CDR3 length is 14 residues. The CDR3 bases are TGTGCCAGCAGCGAACAGGGCTTCGGTTACGGCTACACCTTC. It yields the protein CASSEQGFGYGYTF.

The chain couples TRBV7-2 to TRBJ2-3; D unresolved. CDR1 and CDR2 from the germline V gene are SGHTA and FQGNSA. The CDR3 spans 15 residues. V was pared by 1 base and J by 0 bases, with 8 bases between. The CDR3 reads CASSLVLTSTDTQYF. The CDR3 DNA reads TGTGCCAGCAGCTTAGTCCTGACTAGCACAGATACGCAGTATTTT.